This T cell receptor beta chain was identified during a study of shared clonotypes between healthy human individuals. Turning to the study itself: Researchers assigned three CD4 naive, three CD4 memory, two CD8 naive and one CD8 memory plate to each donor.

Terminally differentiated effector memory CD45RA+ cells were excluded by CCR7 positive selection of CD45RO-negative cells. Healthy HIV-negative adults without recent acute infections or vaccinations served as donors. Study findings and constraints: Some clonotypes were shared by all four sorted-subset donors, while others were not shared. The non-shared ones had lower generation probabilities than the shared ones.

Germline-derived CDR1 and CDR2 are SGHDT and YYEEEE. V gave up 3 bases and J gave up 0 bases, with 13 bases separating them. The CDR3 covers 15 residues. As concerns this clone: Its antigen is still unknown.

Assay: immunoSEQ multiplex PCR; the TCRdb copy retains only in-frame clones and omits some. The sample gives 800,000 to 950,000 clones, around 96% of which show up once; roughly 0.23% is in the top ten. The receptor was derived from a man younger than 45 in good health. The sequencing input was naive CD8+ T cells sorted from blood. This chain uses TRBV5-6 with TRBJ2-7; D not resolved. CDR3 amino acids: CASSWAFQGSYEQYF. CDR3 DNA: TGTGCCAGCAGCTGGGCCTTCCAAGGCTCCTACGAGCAGTACTTC. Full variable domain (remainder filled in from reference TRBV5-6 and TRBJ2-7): DAGVTQSPTHLIKTRGQQVTLRCSPKSGHDTVSWYQQALGQGPQFIFQYYEEEERQRGNFPDRFSGHQFPNYSSELNVNALLLGDSALYLCASSWAFQGSYEQYFGPGTRLTVT.